This TCR beta chain was captured in a study of blood T cell repertoires in COVID-19. Participant ages covered about 18 to 89 years across about two dozen US areas. Only in-frame clones appear in the TCRdb table, and some are missing; sequencing was by immunoSEQ multiplex PCR. Among 240,000 or so clones listed, approximately 90% were seen once. This clone was picked up one time. Germline-derived CDR1 and CDR2 are KGHSH and LQKENI. The length of the CDR3 is 17 residues. Trimming cost V 1 base and J 1 base; bases outside gene matches: 3. Sequenced: PBMCs or T cells enriched from blood (not recorded which). The J gene is TRBJ2-7, the V gene TRBV18; 14 positions agree with TRBD2. The sequence derives from a man aged 45-60 years who had been exposed to COVID-19. The CDR3 is CASSPRTSGRFSYEQYV. The CDR3 region has the DNA TGTGCCAGCTCACCACGGACTAGCGGGAGGTTTTCCTACGAGCAGTACGTC.